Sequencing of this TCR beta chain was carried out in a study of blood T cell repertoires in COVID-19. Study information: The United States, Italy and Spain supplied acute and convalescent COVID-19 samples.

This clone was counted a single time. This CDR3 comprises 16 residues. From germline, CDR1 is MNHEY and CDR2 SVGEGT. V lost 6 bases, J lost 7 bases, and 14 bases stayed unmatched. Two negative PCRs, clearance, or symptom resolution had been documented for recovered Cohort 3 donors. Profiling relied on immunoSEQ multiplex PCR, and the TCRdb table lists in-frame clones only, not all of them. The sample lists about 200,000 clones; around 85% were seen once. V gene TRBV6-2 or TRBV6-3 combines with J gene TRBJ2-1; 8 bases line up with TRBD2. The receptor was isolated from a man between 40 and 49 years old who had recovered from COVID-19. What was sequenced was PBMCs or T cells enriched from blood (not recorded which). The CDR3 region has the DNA TGTGCCAGCAGCCGAACCCTGAGCGGGGGAAGAAATGAGCAGTTCTTC. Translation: CASSRTLSGGRNEQFF.